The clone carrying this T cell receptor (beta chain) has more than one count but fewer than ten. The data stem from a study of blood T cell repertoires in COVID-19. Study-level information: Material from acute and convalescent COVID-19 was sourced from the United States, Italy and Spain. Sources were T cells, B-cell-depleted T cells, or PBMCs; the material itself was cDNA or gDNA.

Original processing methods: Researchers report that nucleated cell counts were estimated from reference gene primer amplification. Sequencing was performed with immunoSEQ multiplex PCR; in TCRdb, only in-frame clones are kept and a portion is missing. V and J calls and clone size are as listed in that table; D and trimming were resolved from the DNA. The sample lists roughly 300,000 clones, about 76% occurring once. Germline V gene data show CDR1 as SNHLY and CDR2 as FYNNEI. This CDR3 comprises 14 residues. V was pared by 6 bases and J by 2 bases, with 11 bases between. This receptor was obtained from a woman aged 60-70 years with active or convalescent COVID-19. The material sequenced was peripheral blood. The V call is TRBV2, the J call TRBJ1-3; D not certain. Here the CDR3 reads CASRPYRTGNTIYF. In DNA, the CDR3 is TGTGCCAGCAGACCATATAGAACTGGAAACACCATATATTTT.